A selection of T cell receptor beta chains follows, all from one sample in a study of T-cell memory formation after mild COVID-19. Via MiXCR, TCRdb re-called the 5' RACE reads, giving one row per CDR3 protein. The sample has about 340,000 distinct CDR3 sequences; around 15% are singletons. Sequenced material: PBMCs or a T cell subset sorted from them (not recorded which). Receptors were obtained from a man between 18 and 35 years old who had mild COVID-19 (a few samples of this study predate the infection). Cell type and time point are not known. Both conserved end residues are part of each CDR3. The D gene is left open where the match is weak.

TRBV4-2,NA,CASSHLAADTQYF
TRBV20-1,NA,CSARGAEQYF
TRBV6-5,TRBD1,CASSRGQGVMNTEAFF
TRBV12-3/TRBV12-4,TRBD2,CASSVPSGGAGDTQYF
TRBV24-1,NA,CATQAGKGDQPQHF
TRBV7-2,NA,CASSLSSFGEGYTF
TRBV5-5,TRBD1,CASSLAGRGQGEKLFF
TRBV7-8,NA,CASRGQAVRAGQYF
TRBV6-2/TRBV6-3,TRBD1,CASSYPDYRDSFYGYTF
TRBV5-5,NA,CASSYRDGNQPQHF
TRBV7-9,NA,CASSPRGYEQFF
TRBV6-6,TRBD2,CASSYDSGSYYEQYF
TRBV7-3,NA,CASSSRMAADTQYF
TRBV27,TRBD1,CASSRQGGETQYF
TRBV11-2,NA,CASSLTMGVNTEAFF
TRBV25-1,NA,CASSYLGANVLTF
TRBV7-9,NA,CASSQTTGRNTEAFF
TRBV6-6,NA,CASSWIYEQYF
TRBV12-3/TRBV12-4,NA,CASSLQYEAFF
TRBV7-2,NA,CASRFPNSPLHF
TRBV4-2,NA,CASSQSIPGRELTF
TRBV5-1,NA,CASSLGTRGDEKLFF
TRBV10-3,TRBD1,CAISETGAGETQYF
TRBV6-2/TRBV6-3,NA,CASSYKAGATEAFF
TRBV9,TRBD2,CASSPTSGGAWTGELFF
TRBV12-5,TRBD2,CASGLKGSGGAGETQYF
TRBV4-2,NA,CASSRNSHTDTQYF
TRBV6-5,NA,CASSYQKIPWEQYF
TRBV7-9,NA,CASSFSPSNAEGYTF
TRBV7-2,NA,CASSPGRSNQPQHF
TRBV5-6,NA,CASRGLMSSYNEQFF
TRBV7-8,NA,CASSIDRMHQPQHF
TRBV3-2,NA,CASSQARDRVKETQYF
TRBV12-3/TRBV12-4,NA,CASRREGANYGYTF
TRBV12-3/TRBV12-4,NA,CASRSYEGGYEQYF
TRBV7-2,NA,CASSLGFDYGYTF
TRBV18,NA,CASSQGTSNTEAFF
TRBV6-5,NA,CASRKQGLNTEAFF
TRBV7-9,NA,CASSSLIDGSYNEQFF
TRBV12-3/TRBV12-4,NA,CASSPQDSVYGYTF
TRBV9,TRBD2,CASSLSAGVAGVLETQYF
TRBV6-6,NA,CASSYKPGGDTEAFF
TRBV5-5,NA,CASSSGVFAEAFF
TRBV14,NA,CASSTKSRDQYYTF
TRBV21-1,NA,CATNTGELFF
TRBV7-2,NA,CASSLWGANYGYTF
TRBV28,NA,CASIEGTGNIQYF
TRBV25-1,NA,CASSEYVGGRTEAFF
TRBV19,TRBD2,CASSKTSGAPVAQYF
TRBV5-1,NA,CASSSEHRGGEQFF
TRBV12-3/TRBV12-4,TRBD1,CASRHRGLSTEAFF
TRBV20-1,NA,CSARDSLSGNTIYF
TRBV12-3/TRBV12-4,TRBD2,CASSSLAGVAHEQYF
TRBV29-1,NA,CSVAPGFGNTEAFF
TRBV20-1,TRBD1,CSTRPTGNDNEKLFF
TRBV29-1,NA,CSVRSAATQYF
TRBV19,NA,CASSPQGSRNQPQHF
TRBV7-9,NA,CASSRRQRANTGELFF